This TCR beta chain was recorded in a study of shared clonotypes between healthy human individuals. Background on the study: The study used three CD4 naive, three CD4 memory, two CD8 naive and one CD8 memory plate per donor.

With regard to this clone: The antigen remains undetermined.

The CDR3 is made up of 18 amino acids. The V end lost 7 bases, the J end lost 1 base, and 25 bases lay between the germline ends. Germline CDR1 and CDR2: SGHTA and FQGNSA. Whole-study results and caveats: Tissues were not sampled, only blood, and their repertoires likely differ. Larger estimated richness was generally seen in naive subsets than in memory subsets.

Each subset's genomic DNA was split evenly across several immunoSEQ plates. This table comes from immunoSEQ multiplex PCR, and its TCRdb copy is limited to in-frame clones, with some not included. The sample records about 2,500,000 clones, more than 80% being singletons. This receptor was identified in a man aged 18 to 30 in good health. The chain is built from TRBV7-2 and TRBJ1-2, with D unresolved. Sequences were obtained from naive CD4+ T cells sorted from blood. Subset described: CD45RA+ positively selected. The CDR3 DNA sequence: TGTGCCAGCATCCCCGTAGGTGGCGGGATCGGAGTTAACTATGGCTACACCTTC. Residues: CASIPVGGGIGVNYGYTF.